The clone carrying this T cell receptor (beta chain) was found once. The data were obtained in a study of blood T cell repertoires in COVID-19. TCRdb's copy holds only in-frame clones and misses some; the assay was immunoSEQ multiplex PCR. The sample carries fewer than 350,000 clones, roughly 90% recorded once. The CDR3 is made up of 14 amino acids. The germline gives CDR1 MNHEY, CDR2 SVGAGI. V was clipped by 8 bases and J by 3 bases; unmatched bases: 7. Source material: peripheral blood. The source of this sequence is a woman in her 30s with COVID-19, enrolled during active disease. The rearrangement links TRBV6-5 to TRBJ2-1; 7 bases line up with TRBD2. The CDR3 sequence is CASGLREIYNEQFF. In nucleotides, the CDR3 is TGTGCCAGCGGCTTGCGGGAGATCTACAATGAGCAGTTCTTC.